Presented here are 21 T cell receptor beta chains from one specimen sequenced in a study of blood T cell repertoires in COVID-19. Assay used: immunoSEQ multiplex PCR; TCRdb lists only in-frame clones, some missing. The table has 150,000 to 200,000 clones, about 90% seen once. The sequencing input was peripheral blood. The receptor set was obtained from a man younger than 40 with COVID-19, enrolled during active disease.

The chain combines TRBV7-3 with TRBJ2-5; 7 bases match TRBD2. Germline V lookup: CDR1 SGHTA, CDR2 FQGTGA. This CDR3 spans 16 amino acids. J gave up 0 bases and V 2 bases, and 6 bases lay outside the gene matches. The CDR3 here is CASSLGGTKYQETQYF. The CDR3, as DNA: TGTGCCAGCAGCTTAGGGGGGACTAAGTACCAAGAGACCCAGTACTTC.

The rearrangement uses TRBV20-1 and TRBJ2-5; 10 nucleotides line up with TRBD1. Germline CDR1 DFQATT, CDR2 SNEGSKA (reference sequence). Trimming removed 3 bases from V and 9 bases from J; junction bases left unmatched: 4. CDR3 length: 12 residues. The CDR3 bases are TGCAGTGCTAGTCAGGGACAGGGGCCCCAGTACTTC. Protein: CSASQGQGPQYF.

The chain joins TRBV5-1 to TRBJ2-1; 9 positions agree with TRBD1. After removal of 4 bases from V and 4 bases from J, the junction contained 0 bases not matched to a gene. Germline V gives CDR1 SGHRS, CDR2 YFSETQ. CDR3 size: 13 residues. In DNA form, the CDR3 reads TGCGCCAGCAGCGGACAGGGGTACAATGAGCAGTTCTTC. Amino acid sequence: CASSGQGYNEQFF.

The count of this clone is one. The chain combines TRBV7-9 with TRBJ2-3; the D is unclear. Per germline, CDR1 SEHNR and CDR2 FQNEAQ (reference sequence). Trimming cost V 5 bases and J 0 bases, with 15 bases left between them. The CDR3 loop spans 16 amino acids. The CDR3 sequence is CASSPLVDHSTDTQYF. The CDR3 DNA is TGTGCCAGCAGCCCCCTCGTAGATCATAGCACAGATACGCAGTATTTT.

The V gene is TRBV20-1, the J gene TRBJ2-1; D gene unclear. The germline V gene has CDR1 DFQATT and CDR2 SNEGSKA (reference sequence). Deletions cut 6 bases from V and 7 bases from J, with 10 bases between. This CDR3 spans 11 amino acids. The CDR3 sequence: CSAVQWNEQFF. CDR3 coding DNA: TGCAGTGCGGTACAGTGGAATGAGCAGTTCTTC.

V usage is TRBV6-5 and J usage is TRBJ1-3; TRBD1 might be the D (6 bases). V lost 4 bases and J 0 bases, leaving 10 bases between the germline ends. Germline V gene lookup returns CDR1 MNHEY and CDR2 SVGAGI. The CDR3 covers 15 residues. Written as DNA, the CDR3 is TGTGCCAGCAGTTCAGGACAGATCTCTGGAAACACCATATATTTT. It translates to CASSSGQISGNTIYF.

V gene TRBV2 combines with J gene TRBJ2-5, with 13 bases identical to TRBD2. V shed 5 bases, J shed 3 bases, and the junction held 9 bases outside the gene matches. This CDR3 has 17 amino acids. The germline V gene has CDR1 SNHLY and CDR2 FYNNEI. The CDR3 is CASSREPGLAGKETQYF. DNA of the CDR3: TGTGCCAGCAGTCGGGAACCGGGACTAGCGGGGAAAGAGACCCAGTACTTC.

This chain connects TRBV5-1 to TRBJ1-2; D remains unclear. The CDR3 totals 13 residues. The germline V gene encodes CDR1 SGHRS and CDR2 YFSETQ. The V and J ends lost 2 bases and 0 bases respectively, with 5 bases between them. CDR3 region: CASSFDTNYGYTF. The CDR3 DNA reads TGCGCCAGCAGCTTCGACACTAACTATGGCTACACCTTC.

The rearrangement links TRBV19 to TRBJ1-5, with 10 bases matching TRBD1. CDR1 is LNHDA, CDR2 SQIVND, per germline (reference sequence). The CDR3 sequence is 17 residues long. V trimming: 4 bases; J trimming: 2 bases; junction bases outside the gene matches: 8. CDR3 protein: CASSRQGAFAGNQPQHF. In DNA form, the CDR3 reads TGTGCCAGTAGTAGACAGGGGGCCTTTGCCGGCAATCAGCCCCAGCATTTT.

In its sample, this clone was seen once. CDR3 DNA: TGTGCCAGCGCGTACCGGACAGGAAAGAACACTGAAGCTTTCTTT. It is translated as CASAYRTGKNTEAFF. The chain is built from TRBV5-4 and TRBJ1-1, with TRBD1 identical over 7 bases. CDR3 length: 15 residues. V dropped 7 bases and J dropped 1; count of bases not matched to a gene: 10. CDR1 and CDR2 (germline): SGHNT, YYREEE (reference sequence).

This chain links TRBV6-6 with TRBJ1-4; a possible D gene is TRBD1 (5 bases). CDR3 length equals 16 residues. Germline V CDR1 and CDR2: MNHNY, SVGAGI (reference sequence). Trimming shortened V by 4 bases and J by 4 bases, and 16 bases separated the two germline ends. The CDR3 sequence is CASSSRPAGGNEKLFF. CDR3 DNA: TGTGCCAGCAGTTCCCGCCCCGCCGGGGGTAATGAAAAACTGTTTTTT.

J is TRBJ2-6 and V is TRBV18; a possible D gene is TRBD1 (6 bases). The length of the CDR3 is 17 residues. The V and J ends lost 5 bases and 2 bases respectively, with 16 bases between them. The germline V gene has CDR1 KGHSH and CDR2 LQKENI. CDR3 sequence reads: CASSVTGQGAGANVLTF. CDR3 DNA: TGTGCCAGCTCAGTGACAGGCCAAGGGGCTGGGGCCAACGTCCTGACTTTC.

This chain joins TRBV6-2 or TRBV6-3 and TRBJ2-3, with D uncertain. Looked up from germline, CDR1 is MNHEY and CDR2 is SVGEGT. There are 14 residues in the CDR3. Trimming removed 0 bases from V and 0 bases from J, with 4 bases in between. This CDR3 is CASSYSLSTDTQYF. The DNA of the CDR3 is TGTGCCAGCAGTTACTCTCTGAGCACAGATACGCAGTATTTT.

Written as DNA, the CDR3 is TGTGCCAGCAGCAGGACAGGGGTTTCTCAGCCCCAGCATTTT. Translated, it gives CASSRTGVSQPQHF. The rearrangement links TRBV7-9 to TRBJ1-5, with TRBD1 matching over 9 bases. Germline CDR1 is SEHNR and CDR2 is FQNEAQ (reference sequence). The junction had 5 bases not matched to a gene; V was cut back by 5 bases and J by 6 bases. CDR3 length: 14 amino acids.

This rearrangement joins TRBV2 to TRBJ2-6; TRBD2 agrees at 10 bases. Germline loops: CDR1 SNHLY, CDR2 FYNNEI. The J segment lost 4 bases and the V segment lost 10 bases, leaving 10 bases of the junction unmatched. This CDR3 region has 16 residues. CDR3 region: CAIGKRGGTGANVLTF. CDR3 nucleotides: TGTGCCATAGGCAAGCGGGGGGGGACAGGGGCCAACGTCCTGACTTTC.

This chain links TRBV6-5 with TRBJ1-1, with D tentatively TRBD1 (6 bases). The CDR3 extends over 13 amino acids. The V end was cut by 6 bases, the J end by 6 bases, with 14 bases between. Germline CDR1 and CDR2: MNHEY and SVGAGI. The DNA for the CDR3 is TGTGCCAGCAGAGCCCCAGGGGCGGCTGAAGCTTTCTTT. Its translation is CASRAPGAAEAFF.

The rearrangement joins TRBV27 to TRBJ2-1, with D possibly TRBD1 on 6 matching bases. Germline CDR1 and CDR2: MNHEY and SMNVEV (reference sequence). V was trimmed by 2 bases and J by 6 bases, leaving 17 bases between them. The CDR3 consists of 16 residues. The DNA of the CDR3 is TGTGCCAGCAGTTTAAATTCTGGGGCAGGGGTCAATGAGCAGTTCTTC. Its translation: CASSLNSGAGVNEQFF.

The CDR3 spells CASSLAGLSEQFF. Written as DNA, the CDR3 is TGCGCCAGCAGCTTGGCCGGGTTAAGTGAGCAGTTCTTC. The chain uses TRBV5-1 and TRBJ2-1; D uncertain. Trimming stripped 0 bases from V and 9 bases from J, with 10 bases between. CDR3 length: 13 amino acids. Germline V lookup: CDR1 SGHRS, CDR2 YFSETQ.

V gene TRBV7-6 combines with J gene TRBJ2-5; 8 positions match TRBD1. The CDR3 consists of 15 residues. The germline V gene encodes CDR1 SGHVS and CDR2 FNYEAQ. J lost 2 bases, V lost 5 bases, and 7 bases had no gene match. The CDR3 loop is CASSRGTGIQETQYF. CDR3 sequence (DNA): TGTGCCAGCAGCCGGGGGACAGGCATTCAAGAGACCCAGTACTTC.

CDR3 residues: CASSMTRDSKETQYF. CDR3 DNA: TGCGCCAGCAGCATGACTAGGGACTCCAAAGAGACCCAGTACTTC. V gene TRBV4-1 combines with J gene TRBJ2-5; D might be TRBD2 (6 bases). Germline V lookup: CDR1 MGHRA, CDR2 YSYEKL. This CDR3 is 15 amino acids long. V lost 5 bases to trimming and J lost 3 bases, with 16 bases between them.

The rearrangement links TRBV7-9 to TRBJ2-3; weak D call: TRBD1 (5 bases). This CDR3 comprises 13 residues. Germline-derived CDR1 and CDR2 are SEHNR and FQNEAQ (reference sequence). The ends were cut back, 5 bases at V and 0 bases at J, with 6 bases in the middle. The CDR3 sequence: CASSQGSTDTQYF. Written as DNA, the CDR3 is TGTGCCAGCAGCCAGGGAAGCACAGATACGCAGTATTTT.